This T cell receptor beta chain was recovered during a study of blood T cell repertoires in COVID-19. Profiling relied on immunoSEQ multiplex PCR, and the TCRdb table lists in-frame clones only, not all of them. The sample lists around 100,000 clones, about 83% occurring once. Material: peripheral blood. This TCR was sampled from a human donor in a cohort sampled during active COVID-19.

The CDR3 DNA sequence: TGTGCCAGCAGTATGGAGCAGGGGATGAACACTGAAGCTTTCTTT. Residues: CASSMEQGMNTEAFF. J is TRBJ1-1 and V is TRBV2, with D maybe TRBD1 (6 bases). Germline V gives CDR1 SNHLY, CDR2 FYNNEI. The CDR3 spans 15 residues. With 5 bases removed from V and 0 bases from J, the gap between germline ends came to 13 bases.